What follows are 3 T cell receptor beta chains derived from one specimen sequenced in a study of CD8 T cells in ankylosing spondylitis. One entry per CDR3 protein results from TCRdb running MiXCR on the 5' RACE reads. The sample contains around 300,000 distinct CDR3 sequences, under 14% of which appear only once. The sample consisted of blood, either unsorted or a sorted T cell fraction (not recorded which). The receptor set was obtained from a female donor with ankylosing spondylitis or in good health (not recorded which).

This clonotype was found a few times. The genes are TRBV27 and TRBJ2-7; no reliable D call. The CDR3 sequence is 15 residues long. Trimming cost V 0 bases and J 3 bases, with 12 bases left between them. The germline gives CDR1 MNHEY, CDR2 SMNVEV (reference sequence). CDR3 nucleotide sequence: TGTGCCAGCAGTTTATCCCACAGTGGAAACTACGAGCAGTACTTC. It is translated as CASSLSHSGNYEQYF.

This clonotype was recorded many times. This sequence joins TRBV28 and TRBJ1-1, with D unresolved. Germline V CDR1 and CDR2: MDHEN, SYDVKM. The CDR3 sequence is 14 residues long. V lost 5 bases and J 8 bases, leaving 18 bases between the germline ends. The CDR3 loop reads CASSRDLVAGEAFF. As DNA, the CDR3 is TGTGCCAGCAGTCGCGATTTAGTGGCCGGCGAAGCTTTCTTT. The variable domain in full, with the rest retrieved from reference TRBV28 and TRBJ1-1, is DVKVTQSSRYLVKRTGEKVFLECVQDMDHENMFWYRQDPGLGLRLIYFSYDVKMKEKGDIPEGYSVSREKKERFSLILESASTNQTSMYLCASSRDLVAGEAFFGQGTRLTVV.

The chain combines TRBV5-1 with TRBJ2-1; 9 bases map to TRBD1. Germline V gene sequence: CDR1 SGHRS, CDR2 YFSETQ. Trimming cost V 4 bases and J 4 bases; bases outside gene matches: 6. The length of the CDR3 is 15 residues. The chain's CDR3 is CASSVHRGRYNEQFF. DNA for the CDR3: TGCGCCAGCAGCGTCCACAGGGGGCGATACAATGAGCAGTTCTTC. Supplemented by reference TRBV5-1 and TRBJ2-1, the full variable domain reads KAGVTQTPRYLIKTRGQQVTLSCSPISGHRSVSWYQQTPGQGLQFLFEYFSETQRNKGNFPGRFSGRQFSNSRSEMNVSTLELGDSALYLCASSVHRGRYNEQFFGPGTRLTVL.